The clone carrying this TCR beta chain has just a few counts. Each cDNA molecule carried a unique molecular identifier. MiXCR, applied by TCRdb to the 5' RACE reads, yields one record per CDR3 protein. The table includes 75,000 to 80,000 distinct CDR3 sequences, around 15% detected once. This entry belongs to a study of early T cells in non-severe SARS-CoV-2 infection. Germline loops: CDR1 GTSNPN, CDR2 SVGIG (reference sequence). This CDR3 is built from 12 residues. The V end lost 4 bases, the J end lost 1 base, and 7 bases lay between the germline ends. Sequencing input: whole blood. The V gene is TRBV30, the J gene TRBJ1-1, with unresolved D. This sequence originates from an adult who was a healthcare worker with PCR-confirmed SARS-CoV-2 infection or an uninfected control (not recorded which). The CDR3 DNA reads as TGTGCCTGGATGACGGGGAACACTGAAGCTTTCTTT. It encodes CAWMTGNTEAFF.